The 27 T cell receptor beta chains below all came from one sample that was sequenced in a study of cytotoxic CD8 clonotypes in ibrutinib-treated CLL. Profiled with immunoSEQ multiplex PCR; TCRdb holds only in-frame clones, not every one. The data contain roughly 110,000 clones, about 50% of them singletons. The sample consisted of PBMCs, taken after 24 months of ibrutinib treatment. These receptors all stem from a human donor with chronic lymphocytic leukemia.

The V and J genes are TRBV2 and TRBJ1-1, with a possible D match to TRBD1 (5 bases). The CDR3 sequence is 11 residues long. Trimming shortened V by 4 bases and J by 5 bases, and 5 bases separated the two germline ends. Germline-derived CDR1 and CDR2 are SNHLY and FYNNEI. CDR3 coding DNA: TGTGCCAGCAGTGCAGGGACTGAAGCTTTCTTT. This translates into CASSAGTEAFF. Full variable domain (missing parts from reference TRBV2 and TRBJ1-1): EPEVTQTPSHQVTQMGQEVILRCVPISNHLYFYWYRQILGQKVEFLVSFYNNEISEKSEIFDDQFSVERPDGSNFTLKIRSTKLEDSAMYFCASSAGTEAFFGQGTRLTVV.

The rearrangement links TRBV19 to TRBJ1-2; no reliable D call. V lost 7 bases and J 7 bases, leaving 13 bases between the germline ends. Germline-derived CDR1 and CDR2 are LNHDA and SQIVND (reference sequence). The CDR3 runs 12 residues. The chain's CDR3 is CASKTPSGGYTF. The CDR3 bases are TGTGCCAGTAAGACCCCAAGTGGTGGCTACACCTTC.

This clone was counted a few times. The chain employs TRBV5-1 and TRBJ2-4; 7 nucleotides align to TRBD2. This CDR3 region has 16 residues. CDR1 and CDR2 (germline): SGHRS, YFSETQ. Trimming took 4 bases from V and 0 from J; bases not matched to a gene: 7. The CDR3 DNA follows: TGCGCCAGCAGCCCTAGCGGTTCTCTAGCCAAAAACATTCAGTACTTC. This encodes CASSPSGSLAKNIQYF.

The chain joins TRBV5-1 to TRBJ2-1, with D possibly matching TRBD1 (5 bases). The V end lost 7 bases, the J end lost 7 bases, and 15 bases lay between the germline ends. This CDR3 region has 13 residues. CDR1 and CDR2 from the germline V gene are SGHRS and YFSETQ. The CDR3 loop reads CASVSRKGNEQFF. In nucleotides, the CDR3 is TGCGCCAGCGTCTCCCGTAAGGGGAATGAGCAGTTCTTC.

This clone occurred a few times. This CDR3 is CASSLAVPYEQYF. Here the CDR3 DNA reads TGTGCCAGCAGCTTAGCGGTCCCCTACGAGCAGTACTTC. The rearrangement uses TRBV7-2 and TRBJ2-7; D is unresolved. V gave up 0 bases and J gave up 2 bases, with 5 bases separating them. Per the germline V gene, CDR1 is SGHTA and CDR2 is FQGNSA. The CDR3 runs to 13 residues.

Only one count was recorded for this clone. V is TRBV29-1 and J is TRBJ2-7, with 8 bases that match TRBD1. There are 16 residues in the CDR3. With 0 bases clipped from V and 0 bases from J, the junction kept 7 bases outside the gene matches. Germline values: CDR1 SQVTM, CDR2 ANQGSEA. CDR3 sequence (DNA): TGCAGCGTTGAAGATTCTAGGACAGGGCCCTCCTACGAGCAGTACTTC. The encoded protein is CSVEDSRTGPSYEQYF.

V usage is TRBV29-1 and J usage is TRBJ2-7, with D perhaps TRBD1 (5 bases). Germline assignment: CDR1 SQVTM and CDR2 ANQGSEA. The CDR3 has 15 residues. Trimming shortened V by 2 bases and J by 3 bases, and 17 bases separated the two germline ends. CDR3 amino acids: CSVERRDRGFYEQYF. The CDR3 DNA reads as TGCAGCGTTGAAAGGCGTGATAGGGGTTTCTACGAGCAGTACTTC.

The rearrangement uses TRBV5-6 and TRBJ1-3; D is uncertain. CDR1 and CDR2 from the germline V gene are SGHDT and YYEEEE. V lost 4 bases and J lost 4, with 6 bases in between. The CDR3 extends over 12 amino acids. In DNA form, the CDR3 reads TGTGCCAGCAGCCTCCGAGGAAACACCATATATTTT. The encoded protein is CASSLRGNTIYF.

This clone was seen a few times. The chain uses TRBV6-6 and TRBJ1-4; no definite D call. Trimming removed 0 bases from V and 3 bases from J, with 5 bases in between. The CDR3 length is 14 residues. Germline V gene data show CDR1 as MNHNY and CDR2 as SVGAGI (reference sequence). CDR3 protein: CASSYSSANEKLFF. CDR3 in DNA: TGTGCCAGCAGTTACTCAAGCGCTAATGAAAAACTGTTTTTT.

This chain uses TRBV7-3 with TRBJ2-6; no reliable D call. CDR3 length equals 17 residues. Germline CDR1 and CDR2: SGHTA and FQGTGA. Trimming took off 5 bases at V and 0 bases at J, with 14 bases between the two ends. The CDR3 reads CASSRTTQPSGANVLTF. CDR3 coding DNA: TGTGCCAGCAGCAGAACAACACAGCCCTCTGGGGCCAACGTCCTGACTTTC.

The CDR3 DNA reads as TGTGCCAGCAGCTTGAGGGGGTTCGCCTACGAGCAGTACTTC. Translating gives CASSLRGFAYEQYF. The V and J genes are TRBV5-6 and TRBJ2-7, with TRBD1 as a possible D gene (6 bases). V dropped 1 base and J dropped 2 bases, with 10 bases sitting between them. CDR3 size: 14 residues. Germline V gene lookup returns CDR1 SGHDT and CDR2 YYEEEE.

This clone has just a few counts. The rearrangement uses TRBV7-8 and TRBJ2-6; D gene unclear. The germline V gene encodes CDR1 SGHVS and CDR2 FQNEAQ. Deletions cut 6 bases from V and 4 bases from J, with 7 bases between. This CDR3 region has 13 residues. CDR3 sequence reads: CASRVTGANVLTF. CDR3 in DNA: TGTGCCAGCAGGGTGACAGGGGCCAACGTCCTGACTTTC.

Only a few counts were recorded for this clone. The chain employs TRBV18 and TRBJ1-2; tentatively, D is TRBD1 (6 bases). The germline gives CDR1 KGHSH, CDR2 LQKENI. V lost 3 bases, J lost 1 base, and 9 bases lay in between. This CDR3 has 14 residues. This chain's CDR3 is CASSPKDSNYGYTF. The CDR3, as DNA: TGTGCCAGCTCACCCAAGGACAGTAACTATGGCTACACCTTC.

The gene calls are TRBV5-4 and TRBJ2-7, with 16 bases identical to TRBD2. This CDR3 is 16 amino acids long. Germline CDR1 SGHNT, CDR2 YYREEE (reference sequence). J gave up 3 bases and V 2 bases, and 2 bases lay outside the gene matches. The CDR3 nucleotides read TGTGCCAGCAGCTTTGGGACTAGCGGGGGGGTCTACGAGCAGTACTTC. This codes for CASSFGTSGGVYEQYF.

The chain uses TRBV5-1 and TRBJ1-6; 8 bases match TRBD1. The V and J ends lost 0 bases and 10 bases, in that order; junction bases with no gene match: 9. This CDR3 spans 16 amino acids. In germline, CDR1 is SGHRS, CDR2 YFSETQ. CDR3 in DNA: TGCGCCAGCAGCTTGGAACAGGGGGGCACTAACTCACCCCTCCACTTT. It translates to CASSLEQGGTNSPLHF. Together with reference TRBV5-1 and TRBJ1-6, the CDR3 gives the full variable domain: KAGVTQTPRYLIKTRGQQVTLSCSPISGHRSVSWYQQTPGQGLQFLFEYFSETQRNKGNFPGRFSGRQFSNSRSEMNVSTLELGDSALYLCASSLEQGGTNSPLHFGNGTRLTVT.

V is TRBV11-3 and J is TRBJ1-1; D remains ambiguous. This CDR3 is built from 13 residues. V was trimmed by 5 bases and J by 1 base, leaving 8 bases between them. The V gene's germline CDR1 is SGHNT and CDR2 YENEEA. The CDR3: CASSPLGNTEAFF. CDR3 in DNA: TGTGCCAGCAGCCCGTTGGGGAACACTGAAGCTTTCTTT. The full variable domain, its missing parts supplied by reference TRBV11-3 and TRBJ1-1, is EAGVVQSPRYKIIEKKQPVAFWCNPISGHNTLYWYLQNLGQGPELLIRYENEEAVDDSQLPKDRFSAERLKGVDSTLKIQPAELGDSAVYLCASSPLGNTEAFFGQGTRLTVV.

This chain connects TRBV27 to TRBJ1-6, with D perhaps TRBD1 (5 bases). The CDR3 extends over 15 amino acids. Germline assignment: CDR1 MNHEY and CDR2 SMNVEV (reference sequence). V lost 4 bases and J lost 5, with 12 bases in between. Written as DNA, the CDR3 is TGTGCCAGCAGTTCATCGGGACTAAATAATTCACCCCTCCACTTT. This encodes CASSSSGLNNSPLHF.

The chain couples TRBV18 to TRBJ2-5, with unresolved D. This CDR3 comprises 14 residues. V lost 1 base and J 4 bases, leaving 10 bases between the germline ends. Germline V CDR1 and CDR2: KGHSH, LQKENI. The CDR3 region has the DNA TGTGCCAGCTCACCACGGGAACGGGCAGAGACCCAGTACTTC. Translation gives CASSPRERAETQYF.

This clone was counted at least ten times. This chain uses TRBV5-1 with TRBJ2-5; 9 bases agree with TRBD1. Trimming at V came to 0 bases and at J to 7 bases, leaving 7 bases not matched to a gene. Germline V CDR1 and CDR2: SGHRS, YFSETQ. The CDR3 is 15 residues long. This CDR3 is CASSLEGQGGATQYF. DNA of the CDR3: TGCGCCAGCAGCTTGGAGGGACAGGGAGGGGCGACCCAGTACTTC.

The gene calls are TRBV6-5 and TRBJ2-7, with a weak D call TRBD2 (5 bases). CDR1 is MNHEY and CDR2 is SVGAGI in the germline V gene. The CDR3 contains 14 residues. Trimming took 2 bases from V and 3 from J, leaving 11 bases between them. This CDR3 is CASSYGPGGYEQYF. CDR3 coding DNA: TGTGCCAGCAGTTACGGGCCAGGAGGCTACGAGCAGTACTTC.

This clone was detected only a few times. The chain carries TRBV4-2 and TRBJ2-1, with D possibly called TRBD1 or TRBD2 (5 bases each). Between the trimmed V and J ends, which lost 11 bases and 2 bases, there was a span of 13 bases. This CDR3 contains 13 residues. Germline values: CDR1 LGHNA, CDR2 YNFKEQ. The CDR3 protein is CAVGGGPYNEQFF. The CDR3 region has the DNA TGTGCCGTTGGTGGGGGACCCTACAATGAGCAGTTCTTC.

The chain joins TRBV30 to TRBJ1-3; possibly TRBD1 for D (5 bases). The CDR3 is made up of 16 amino acids. Germline values: CDR1 GTSNPN, CDR2 SVGIG (reference sequence). V lost 0 bases and J lost 4, with 16 bases in between. The CDR3 protein is CAWSVTRRGGGNTIYF. DNA of the CDR3: TGTGCCTGGAGTGTAACGCGTAGGGGTGGCGGAAACACCATATATTTT.

This sequence joins TRBV2 and TRBJ2-7; the D is unclear. The CDR3 consists of 11 residues. Germline V gene data show CDR1 as SNHLY and CDR2 as FYNNEI. V gave up 6 bases and J gave up 7 bases, with 10 bases separating them. The CDR3 spells CASRADPEQYF. DNA of the CDR3: TGTGCCAGCAGGGCTGACCCTGAGCAGTACTTC.

V usage is TRBV4-2 and J usage is TRBJ2-3; D is uncertain. The CDR3 contains 18 residues. V shed 0 bases and J shed 3 bases, with 19 bases lying between them. From germline, CDR1 is LGHNA and CDR2 YNFKEQ. CDR3 amino acids: CASSQEHLNLGRTDTQYF. DNA for the CDR3: TGTGCCAGCAGCCAAGAACACCTCAATTTAGGAAGGACAGATACGCAGTATTTT.

The chain combines TRBV6-6 with TRBJ2-7, with D unresolved. V was pared by 5 bases and J by 0 bases, with 11 bases between. CDR3 size: 14 residues. Germline V lookup: CDR1 MNHNY, CDR2 SVGAGI (reference sequence). This CDR3 reads CASSHRRSSYEQYF. The CDR3 coding sequence is TGTGCCAGCAGTCACAGAAGGAGCTCCTACGAGCAGTACTTC.

V is TRBV28 and J is TRBJ1-1, with D possibly being TRBD1 (6 bases). V dropped 3 bases and J dropped 1 base, with 18 bases sitting between them. The germline CDR1 and CDR2 sequences are MDHEN and SYDVKM. The CDR3 runs to 17 residues. The CDR3 spells CASSFPPGGRGNTEAFF. DNA for the CDR3: TGTGCCAGCAGTTTCCCCCCCGGGGGGCGCGGGAACACTGAAGCTTTCTTT. The whole variable domain, remainder taken from reference TRBV28 and TRBJ1-1, is DVKVTQSSRYLVKRTGEKVFLECVQDMDHENMFWYRQDPGLGLRLIYFSYDVKMKEKGDIPEGYSVSREKKERFSLILESASTNQTSMYLCASSFPPGGRGNTEAFFGQGTRLTVV.

V and J are TRBV6-6 and TRBJ1-3; D is ambiguous. With 4 bases removed from V and 2 bases from J, the gap between germline ends came to 6 bases. CDR3 size: 13 residues. CDR1 and CDR2 from the germline V gene are MNHNY and SVGAGI (reference sequence). This CDR3 is CASSWTPGNTIYF. The CDR3 DNA is TGTGCCAGCAGTTGGACTCCTGGAAACACCATATATTTT.